This record covers a single T cell receptor (beta chain). No antigen is known for it. PCR involved 60 Vbeta and 13 Jbeta primers. Method: immunoSEQ multiplex PCR; TCRdb's copy keeps in-frame clones and lacks some. The record lists more than 60,000 clones, of which the ten most abundant hold 15% to 20%. This sample was taken from a study of cytomegalovirus exposure and HLA in healthy donors. General observations from the study: A classifier reportedly called cytomegalovirus status with high sensitivity and specificity. Usually a TCR sequence was rare, but some public TCRs were found in many donors.

Germline CDR1 is SGHDT and CDR2 is YYEEEE. This CDR3 is 14 amino acids long. V was shortened by 2 bases and J by 7 bases, with 16 bases between the two germline ends. The receptor comes from a boy between 10 and 17 years old in good health and CMV-seronegative. This chain connects TRBV5-6 to TRBJ2-7; D is perhaps TRBD1 (6 bases). Sequences were obtained from PBMCs. The CDR3 spells CASSFWQGIGEQYF. CDR3 bases: TGTGCCAGCAGCTTCTGGCAGGGGATAGGGGAGCAGTACTTC.